This T cell receptor (beta chain) was captured in a study of blood T cells in healthy people across ages (dated by TCRdb to the mid-2010s). The study in broad terms: Template switching captured roughly one uniquely barcoded TCR beta cDNA molecule per two T cells in model experiments. The study measured age-related changes in TCR beta repertoire diversity using deep sequencing normalized with unique cDNA molecular identifiers. The donors were divided into four age groups: young (average approximately 17 years), middle-aged (roughly 40), aged (roughly 60) and long-lived (around 80). To avoid experimental bias, donors of different ages were spread randomly across the sequencing lanes. Two additional independent replicas of 1 million unique cDNA reads from the same blood draw were analyzed for two donors (one aged 18 to 29 and one aged 80 or older). Here is what the overall study found, with its caveats: The long-lived group showed more naive CD4+ T cells, fewer expanded clones and increased TCR diversity than the aged group, suggesting age selection. Bulk unsorted PBMC profiling prevented conclusive comparison of naive and antigen-experienced compartments. As age increased, observed TCR beta diversity per million T cells dropped in a roughly linear way, and a significant reduction was already evident by age roughly 40. Total diversity estimates from one million sequenced T cells were considered lower bounds and underestimates. The CMV infection status of donors was not known, potentially confounding age-related changes in expanded clonotypes. Observed TCR beta diversity correlated strongly with the percentage of naive T cells measured by flow cytometry.

Library prep was done by 5' RACE. Sequencing relied on an Illumina HiSeq 2500. A second PCR of roughly 6 to 11 cycles was run with a J-beta primer mix and a sample-barcoded 5' primer. A template-switch 5' adaptor carrying 12 random nucleotides introduced a unique molecular identifier onto each TCR beta cDNA molecule. Each sample yielded at least 2.5 million CDR3-containing paired-end reads. All of the RNA was converted into first-strand cDNA using the Mint cDNA synthesis kit, with a TRBC-specific oligonucleotide serving as the primer. All cDNA was treated with uracil-DNA glycosylase and then went through a first 18-cycle PCR with the universal primers M1SS and BC2_uni_R. In the paper's pipeline: For normalization, 1 million high-quality reads were randomly selected from each sample, with every read carrying a distinct molecular identifier. Reads sharing molecular identifiers were discarded rather than binned into consensus sequences. CDR3 identification, clonotype clustering and error correction used MiTCR with a Q25 quality threshold and the strictest error-elimination algorithm. A nonparametric unseen species model using Euler transformation provided a lower-bound estimate of total TCR beta diversity. TCRdb reprocessing: public reads trimmed at Q25 with fastp, clones called with MiXCR, in-frame beta chains kept. Every distinct CDR3 protein forms one entry, paired with its most common genes and DNA. The V and J calls here are based on TCRdb, not the publication. Within this sample are about 1.8 million distinct CDR3 sequences, with about 50% of them counted one time only. The top ten constitute 2.1% of the sample.

Systemically healthy Caucasian individuals from Russia, some 38 in total and aged roughly 6 to 100 years, were included as donors. About 10 milliliters of peripheral blood were drawn from each donor into EDTA-treated Vacutainer tubes. Ficoll-Paque density-gradient centrifugation was used to isolate PBMCs, with at least 6 million per sample. Trizol reagent was used to extract total RNA from PBMCs, with at least 6 micrograms per sample. For every donor, flow cytometry on a PBMC aliquot measured the percentage of naive CD45RAhigh/CD27high T cells. In its sample, this clonotype was seen a few times. Its specific antigen is unknown. Base qualities are not at hand, and no much larger clone is one base apart. The CDR3, cysteine through phenylalanine, is 14 amino acids long. The entry retains the CDR3 DNA only, 42 bases that are in frame from base 1. Reading the germline V gene gives CDR1 SGHRS and CDR2 YFSETQ. V gives up 2 bases and J gives up 6 bases, and the segment between their germline ends measures 12 bases.

The V and J segments used are TRBV5-1 and TRBJ2-1; TRBD2 is a weak D gene call, 5 bases matching. The sample taken for sequencing was blood. The receptor was isolated from a woman in her 40s in good health. The CDR3 reads as follows: CASSLSSVPNEQFF. The DNA sequence reads TGCGCCAGCAGCTTAAGTAGCGTCCCCAATGAGCAGTTCTTC.